This entry describes one T cell receptor (beta chain). The antigen remains undetermined. This may stem from a read error, because a much larger clone lies one nucleotide away. This CDR3 has 16 residues. TCRdb re-analysed the 5' RACE reads in MiXCR, keeping a single row per CDR3 protein. Among 180,000 or so distinct CDR3 sequences listed, more than 9% were seen once. This record comes from a study of CD8 T cells in ankylosing spondylitis. Points from the study as a whole: Significantly higher representation of disease-linked clones was reported for matched ankylosing spondylitis synovial fluid.

The receptor was derived from a male donor with ankylosing spondylitis or in good health (not recorded which). Specimen: blood, either unsorted or a sorted T cell fraction (not recorded which). The chain links TRBV21-1 to TRBJ1-2. TRBV21-1 represents a pseudogene. CDR3 protein: CASSKDTESPNYDYTF. The DNA of the CDR3 is TGTGCCAGCAGCAAAGACACGGAAAGCCCTAACTATGACTACACCTTC.